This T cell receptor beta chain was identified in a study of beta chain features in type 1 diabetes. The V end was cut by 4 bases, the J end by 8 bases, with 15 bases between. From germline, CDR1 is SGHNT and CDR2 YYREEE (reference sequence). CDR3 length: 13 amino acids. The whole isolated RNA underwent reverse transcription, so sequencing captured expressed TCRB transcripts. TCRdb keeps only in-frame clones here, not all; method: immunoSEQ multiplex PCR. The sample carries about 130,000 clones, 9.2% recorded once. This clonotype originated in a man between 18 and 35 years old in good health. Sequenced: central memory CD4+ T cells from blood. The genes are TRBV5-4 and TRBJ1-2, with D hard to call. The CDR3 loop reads CASSLYGVRGYTF. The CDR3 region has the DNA TGTGCCAGCAGCCTGTACGGGGTCCGGGGCTACACCTTC. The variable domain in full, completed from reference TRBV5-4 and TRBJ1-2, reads ETGVTQSPTHLIKTRGQQVTLRCSSQSGHNTVSWYQQALGQGPQFIFQYYREEENGRGNFPPRFSGLQFPNYSSELNVNALELDDSALYLCASSLYGVRGYTFGSGTRLTVV.